Below, 24 T cell receptor beta chains from the same sample are listed, as sequenced in a study of blood T cell repertoires in COVID-19. Method: immunoSEQ multiplex PCR; TCRdb's copy keeps in-frame clones and lacks some. The sample holds 140,000 or so clones, roughly 77% seen once. Sequencing was carried out using peripheral blood. These receptors all stem from a woman aged 65 to 85 with COVID-19, enrolled during active disease.

The V call is TRBV4-2, the J call TRBJ1-2; D remains ambiguous. This CDR3 has 15 residues. Germline V gene lookup returns CDR1 LGHNA and CDR2 YNFKEQ. The V end lost 0 bases, the J end lost 1 base, and 9 bases lay between the germline ends. The CDR3 nucleotides are TGTGCCAGCAGCCAAGAAATCCAGATTAACTATGGCTACACCTTC. Translating gives CASSQEIQINYGYTF.

The rearrangement uses TRBV2 and TRBJ1-5, with 9 nucleotides matching TRBD1. This CDR3 spans 18 amino acids. Germline trimming cut 5 bases from V and 6 bases from J; bases unmatched to any gene: 17. In germline, CDR1 is SNHLY, CDR2 FYNNEI. The CDR3 nucleotides read TGTGCCAGCAGTCGACTCCGTACCGGGACAGGGTCCCGTCAGCCCCAGCATTTT. Translation: CASSRLRTGTGSRQPQHF.

In DNA, the CDR3 is TGTGCCAGCAGCCAATGGTTGGAGGCCGGGGAGCTGTTTTTT. It is translated as CASSQWLEAGELFF. The chain uses TRBV14 and TRBJ2-2; possibly TRBD2 for D (5 bases). Germline CDR1 and CDR2: SGHDN and FVKESK. The V end lost 2 bases, the J end lost 6 bases, and 10 bases lay between the germline ends. The CDR3 has 14 residues.

V and J are TRBV4-3 and TRBJ1-4; the D is unclear. CDR3 length: 16 amino acids. Germline V gives CDR1 LGHNA, CDR2 YSLEER. The V and J ends lost 2 bases and 3 bases respectively, with 13 bases between them. In DNA form, the CDR3 reads TGCGCCAGCAGCCAATCGTCGACTACACCTAATGAAAAACTGTTTTTT. Protein product: CASSQSSTTPNEKLFF.

The genes are TRBV29-1 and TRBJ1-1, with TRBD1 as a possible D gene (6 bases). This CDR3 has 13 residues. CDR1 is SQVTM, CDR2 ANQGSEA, per germline. Trimming cost V 7 bases and J 3 bases, with 15 bases left between them. The CDR3 protein is CSGGAGRDTEAFF. For the CDR3, the DNA is TGCAGCGGGGGGGCAGGGAGGGACACTGAAGCTTTCTTT. Using reference TRBV29-1 and TRBJ1-1 for the parts outside the CDR3, the full variable domain is SAVISQKPSRDICQRGTSLTIQCQVDSQVTMMFWYRQQPGQSLTLIATANQGSEATYESGFVIDKFPISRPNLTFSTLTVSNMSPEDSSIYLCSGGAGRDTEAFFGQGTRLTVV.

The chain carries TRBV2 and TRBJ1-1; no clear D. The CDR3 is 11 residues long. Germline V gives CDR1 SNHLY, CDR2 FYNNEI. The V gene lost 3 bases and the J gene lost 4 bases, with 3 bases spanning the gap. The DNA of the CDR3 is TGTGCCAGCAGTGACTTCACTGAAGCTTTCTTT. This codes for CASSDFTEAFF.

This clone was picked up a small number of times. Compared with germline, one end of the junction differs, possibly owing to a read error. The V and J genes are TRBV12-3 or TRBV12-4 and TRBJ1-1, with 7 nucleotides matching TRBD1. The CDR3 is made up of 10 amino acids. The CDR3 is CASSLTQGSF. The CDR3 coding sequence is TGTGCCAGCAGTTTGACACAGGGGAGCTTT.

CDR3 in DNA: TGCGCCAGCAGCTTGGAGGGGGATCCAAGTGAAAAACTGTTTTTT. Encoded protein: CASSLEGDPSEKLFF. The J gene is TRBJ1-4, the V gene TRBV5-1, with D tentatively TRBD1 (6 bases). In germline, CDR1 is SGHRS, CDR2 YFSETQ. This CDR3 spans 15 amino acids. The V and J ends lost 0 bases and 7 bases respectively, with 13 bases between them.

The CDR3 bases are TGTGCCACCAGCAGAGAACGGACACCGAACACTGAAGCTTTCTTT. It specifies CATSRERTPNTEAFF. The chain links TRBV15 to TRBJ1-1, with D possibly TRBD1 on 5 matching bases. Germline-derived CDR1 and CDR2 are LNHNV and YYDKDF (reference sequence). There are 15 residues in the CDR3. V dropped 0 bases and J dropped 1 base, with 9 bases sitting between them.

The chain has TRBV5-1 and TRBJ2-3; a weak D match, TRBD1 (5 bases). Trimming took off 1 base at V and 0 bases at J, with 12 bases between the two ends. Germline assignment: CDR1 SGHRS and CDR2 YFSETQ. This CDR3 spans 16 amino acids. The CDR3 bases are TGCGCCAGCAGCTTGCCAGGGTCCTCTAGCACAGATACGCAGTATTTT. Translating gives CASSLPGSSSTDTQYF.

The gene calls are TRBV2 and TRBJ2-3, with 13 positions matching TRBD2. V was pared by 6 bases and J by 4 bases, with 7 bases of the junction left unmatched. Germline V gene data show CDR1 as SNHLY and CDR2 as FYNNEI. This CDR3 is built from 16 residues. The CDR3 nucleotides are TGTGCCAGCAGACCGGGACTAGCGGGGCCCGCAGATACGCAGTATTTT. Its protein is CASRPGLAGPADTQYF.

J is TRBJ1-5 and V is TRBV7-8; possibly TRBD1 for D (6 bases). V gave up 0 bases and J gave up 1 base, with 16 bases separating them. Germline-derived CDR1 and CDR2 are SGHVS and FQNEAQ. CDR3 length: 18 residues. The CDR3 region has the DNA TGTGCCAGCAGCTTAGCAAGTCCAGGGGAAGGGAGCAATCAGCCCCAGCATTTT. Amino acids: CASSLASPGEGSNQPQHF.

This clone was seen only once. This chain joins TRBV9 and TRBJ2-2; possibly TRBD2 for D (6 bases). The CDR3 loop spans 15 amino acids. The V end lost 7 bases, the J end lost 6 bases, and 19 bases lay between the germline ends. Germline V gives CDR1 SGDLS, CDR2 YYNGEE. The CDR3 spells CASRTGLGGAGELFF. The CDR3 DNA reads TGTGCCAGCCGGACGGGACTCGGCGGGGCCGGGGAGCTGTTTTTT.

This sequence joins TRBV6-5 and TRBJ2-1, with TRBD2 matching over 8 bases. The CDR3 contains 13 residues. V lost 7 bases and J lost 7; bases outside the gene matches: 6. Germline lookup yields CDR1 MNHEY and CDR2 SVGAGI. For the CDR3, the DNA is TGTGCCAGCAAGGGGGGGACTAGGAATGAGCAGTTCTTC. It codes for CASKGGTRNEQFF.

The CDR3 reads CSVALGRGITEAFF. CDR3 in DNA: TGCAGCGTTGCTTTGGGGCGGGGGATCACTGAAGCTTTCTTT. This sequence joins TRBV29-1 and TRBJ1-1, with D possibly matching TRBD1 (5 bases). CDR3 length: 14 amino acids. V was trimmed by 4 bases and J by 4 bases, leaving 16 bases between them. The germline gives CDR1 SQVTM, CDR2 ANQGSEA.

Concerning this clone: The same CDR3 arises from other DNA sequences in this sample as well. V gene TRBV19 combines with J gene TRBJ2-7, with 9 bases lining up with TRBD1. Losses at the gene ends were 4 bases for V and 3 bases for J; bases not matched to a gene: 7. The CDR3 contains 15 residues. CDR1 is LNHDA and CDR2 is SQIVND in the germline V gene (reference sequence). The CDR3 DNA follows: TGTGCCAGTAGTACTCCTGGGACAGGGATCTACGAGCAGTACTTC. Protein sequence: CASSTPGTGIYEQYF. The whole variable domain, filled in from reference TRBV19 and TRBJ2-7, reads DGGITQSPKYLFRKEGQNVTLSCEQNLNHDAMYWYRQDPGQGLRLIYYSQIVNDFQKGDIAEGYSVSREKKESFPLTVTSAQKNPTAFYLCASSTPGTGIYEQYFGPGTRLTVT.

V gene TRBV30 combines with J gene TRBJ2-7; 7 nucleotides match TRBD1. V dropped 0 bases and J dropped 5; count of bases not matched to a gene: 13. The CDR3 runs to 16 residues. Germline V lookup: CDR1 GTSNPN, CDR2 SVGIG (reference sequence). The CDR3 loop reads CAWSVPYRGRFHEQYF. CDR3 sequence (DNA): TGTGCCTGGAGTGTTCCATACAGGGGTAGGTTCCACGAGCAGTACTTC.

The chain links TRBV11-3 to TRBJ2-3; 9 bases match TRBD1. V dropped 4 bases and J dropped 5; count of bases not matched to a gene: 7. From germline, CDR1 is SGHNT and CDR2 YENEEA. This CDR3 comprises 15 residues. CDR3 loop: CASSSRTGVGDTQYF. As DNA, the CDR3 is TGTGCCAGCAGCTCAAGGACAGGGGTCGGAGATACGCAGTATTTT. The entire variable domain, with the rest obtained from reference TRBV11-3 and TRBJ2-3, is as follows: EAGVVQSPRYKIIEKKQPVAFWCNPISGHNTLYWYLQNLGQGPELLIRYENEEAVDDSQLPKDRFSAERLKGVDSTLKIQPAELGDSAVYLCASSSRTGVGDTQYFGPGTRLTVL.

This clone was found a few times. The rearrangement links TRBV5-4 to TRBJ2-7; 7 bases are a match to TRBD1. V lost 4 bases, J lost 6 bases, and 13 bases stayed unmatched. Germline assignment: CDR1 SGHNT and CDR2 YYREEE (reference sequence). The CDR3 sequence is 15 residues long. CDR3 sequence: CASSPPGGPGGEQYF. The CDR3 bases are TGTGCCAGCAGCCCCCCCGGTGGCCCAGGGGGCGAGCAGTACTTC.

CDR3 region: CATTDRGNQPQHF. The CDR3 nucleotides read TGTGCCACGACCGACAGGGGGAATCAGCCCCAGCATTTT. The chain links TRBV28 to TRBJ1-5, with TRBD1 identical over 9 bases. Germline lookup yields CDR1 MDHEN and CDR2 SYDVKM. J was trimmed by 4 bases and V by 10 bases; bases with no gene match: 5. CDR3 length equals 13 residues.

This sequence joins TRBV6-1 and TRBJ2-3; D not certain. The length of the CDR3 is 15 residues. CDR1 and CDR2 from the germline V gene are MNHNS and SASEGT. V was cut by 0 bases and J by 2 bases, with 9 bases left in between. CDR3 in DNA: TGTGCCAGCAGTGAAGCGGTTGGGCCCACAGATACGCAGTATTTT. It codes for CASSEAVGPTDTQYF.

This chain uses TRBV7-6 with TRBJ1-2; possibly TRBD1 for D (5 bases). Germline lookup yields CDR1 SGHVS and CDR2 FNYEAQ. The CDR3 runs 13 residues. Trimming cost V 2 bases and J 8 bases, with 12 bases left between them. The CDR3 DNA reads as TGTGCCAGCAGCTTATCTACAGGCGCCGGCTACACCTTC. It is translated as CASSLSTGAGYTF.

The J gene is TRBJ1-6, the V gene TRBV5-4, with 7 bases identical to TRBD1. Looked up from germline, CDR1 is SGHNT and CDR2 is YYREEE (reference sequence). The CDR3 is made up of 12 amino acids. With V trimmed by 4 bases and J by 8 bases, 0 bases remained unmatched. In nucleotides, the CDR3 is TGTGCCAGCAGCCAGGGGGATTCACCCCTCCACTTT. Its translation is CASSQGDSPLHF.

The rearrangement links TRBV28 to TRBJ1-5; no definite D call. Trimming removed 5 bases at V and 11 bases at J, with 19 bases between. The germline CDR1 and CDR2 sequences are MDHEN and SYDVKM. This CDR3 region has 14 residues. The DNA of the CDR3 is TGTGCCAGCAGTCCTGGAGGAGCGGACGGGGCCCAGCATTTT. Protein sequence: CASSPGGADGAQHF.